The TCR beta chain described here comes from a study of breast tumors, draining lymph nodes, adjacent tissues. The study's findings and limits: Tumor TCR diversity was below lymph nodes but above nontumor tissue. Compared with basal-like, luminal-like tumors shared significantly more repertoire with nontumor tissue. Tumor T cell lymph node origin was a supported hypothesis, not proven.

Breast cancer patients provided tissue from their axillary draining lymph nodes. Germline CDR1 is MNHNY and CDR2 is SVGAGI (reference sequence). The CDR3 covers 13 residues. V was trimmed by 2 bases and J by 5 bases, leaving 9 bases between them. TCRdb re-called the multiplex PCR reads with MiXCR, one entry per CDR3 protein. The sample records about 110,000 distinct CDR3 sequences, 30% being singletons. On this clonotype itself: Its antigen remains unknown.

V gene TRBV6-6 combines with J gene TRBJ1-1, with D perhaps matching TRBD1 (5 bases). The TCR sequence derives from a female donor with breast cancer. Some clones in this sample may be carry-over from other donors' samples. The sample comprised axillary lymph node tissue. The DNA for the CDR3 is TGTGCCAGCAGTTACGGGGGTAGGACTGAAGCTTTCTTT. It specifies CASSYGGRTEAFF.